This entry lists 21 T cell receptor beta chains sequenced from one sample in a study of blood T cell repertoires in COVID-19. Clones were sequenced by immunoSEQ multiplex PCR, and TCRdb holds only the in-frame ones, with some missing. This table has over 200,000 clones, more than 85% appearing once. The sequenced material came from peripheral blood. The receptors shown here come from a man aged 35 to 55 with active or convalescent COVID-19.

This CDR3 is CASSITKTNEKLFF. DNA for the CDR3: TGTGCCAGCAGCATTACTAAGACTAATGAAAAACTGTTTTTT. This chain connects TRBV5-4 to TRBJ1-4; D not certain. The CDR3 runs 14 residues. Germline lookup yields CDR1 SGHNT and CDR2 YYREEE (reference sequence). Trimming removed 4 bases at V and 2 bases at J, with 9 bases between.

The chain carries TRBV5-5 and TRBJ1-5; no clear D. Germline V lookup: CDR1 SGHKS, CDR2 YYEKEE (reference sequence). CDR3 size: 13 residues. V lost 0 bases to trimming and J lost 4 bases, with 5 bases between them. The CDR3 protein is CASSLVPNQPQHF. For the CDR3, the DNA is TGTGCCAGCAGCTTGGTTCCGAATCAGCCCCAGCATTTT.

The V gene is TRBV19, the J gene TRBJ1-1; D might be TRBD1 (5 bases). V shed 10 bases and J shed 12 bases, with 15 bases lying between them. There are 10 residues in the CDR3. CDR1 and CDR2 (germline): LNHDA, SQIVND (reference sequence). CDR3 coding DNA: TGTGCCATCCGGGGGGGTGAGACTTTCTTT. It encodes CAIRGGETFF.

The chain joins TRBV19 to TRBJ2-1; 9 bases line up with TRBD2. The ends lost 7 bases at V and 6 bases at J; junction bases unmatched: 4. The CDR3 is made up of 13 amino acids. CDR1 and CDR2 from the germline V gene are LNHDA and SQIVND (reference sequence). CDR3 sequence reads: CASNAGGLNEQFF. DNA of the CDR3: TGTGCCAGTAACGCGGGGGGGCTCAATGAGCAGTTCTTC. Full variable domain (remainder filled in from reference TRBV19 and TRBJ2-1): DGGITQSPKYLFRKEGQNVTLSCEQNLNHDAMYWYRQDPGQGLRLIYYSQIVNDFQKGDIAEGYSVSREKKESFPLTVTSAQKNPTAFYLCASNAGGLNEQFFGPGTRLTVL.

The chain links TRBV5-1 to TRBJ1-2; D call uncertain. Germline CDR1 reads SGHRS; CDR2 reads YFSETQ. V lost 0 bases and J lost 1, with 13 bases in between. The CDR3 has 16 amino acids. Here the CDR3 reads CASSLGTGIYNYGYTF. CDR3 nucleotide sequence: TGCGCCAGCAGCTTGGGTACGGGGATTTATAACTATGGCTACACCTTC.

The chain links TRBV7-8 to TRBJ2-1; D perhaps matches TRBD1 (5 bases). Germline V gives CDR1 SGHVS, CDR2 FQNEAQ. V was pared by 6 bases and J by 10 bases, with 16 bases between. CDR3 length: 13 residues. CDR3 sequence: CASSSQQDAEQFF. The CDR3 region has the DNA TGTGCCAGCAGTTCCCAACAGGACGCCGAGCAGTTCTTC. The whole variable domain, filled in from reference TRBV7-8 and TRBJ2-1, reads GAGVSQSPRYKVAKRGQDVALRCDPISGHVSLFWYQQALGQGPEFLTYFQNEAQLDKSGLPSDRFFAERPEGSVSTLKIQRTQQEDSAVYLCASSSQQDAEQFFGPGTRLTVL.

The V and J genes are TRBV3-1 (or the pseudogene TRBV3-2) and TRBJ2-7; D is unclear. This CDR3 region has 14 residues. Per the germline V gene, CDR1 is LGHDT and CDR2 is YNNKEL (reference sequence). V lost 2 bases, J lost 0 bases, and 8 bases lay in between. In DNA form, the CDR3 reads TGTGCCAGCAGCCAACGGCGGAGCTCCTACGAGCAGTACTTC. Its translation: CASSQRRSSYEQYF.

This chain links TRBV2 with TRBJ2-7; 12 bases line up with TRBD2. The CDR3 totals 16 residues. J was trimmed by 3 bases and V by 6 bases; bases with no gene match: 9. Germline V gene sequence: CDR1 SNHLY, CDR2 FYNNEI. The CDR3: CASSVLRLAGVYEQYF. CDR3 nucleotide sequence: TGTGCCAGCAGCGTACTAAGACTAGCGGGGGTCTACGAGCAGTACTTC.

The chain employs TRBV28 and TRBJ1-5, with unresolved D. The CDR3 contains 13 residues. Germline V gene data show CDR1 as MDHEN and CDR2 as SYDVKM. V lost 11 bases and J 0 bases, leaving 11 bases between the germline ends. The CDR3 here is CAGQEDSNQPQHF. CDR3 bases: TGTGCCGGTCAGGAGGATAGCAATCAGCCCCAGCATTTT.

The V call is TRBV5-8, the J call TRBJ1-1; D is ambiguous. The CDR3 spans 15 residues. The V gene's germline CDR1 is SGHTS and CDR2 YDEGEE. The V gene lost 6 bases and the J gene lost 4 bases, with 19 bases spanning the gap. CDR3 amino acids: CASTPRRPQSTEAFF. The DNA of the CDR3 is TGTGCCAGCACCCCCCGGAGACCCCAGAGCACTGAAGCTTTCTTT.

V and J are TRBV5-6 and TRBJ2-7, with a possible D match to TRBD1 (6 bases). Germline V gives CDR1 SGHDT, CDR2 YYEEEE. This CDR3 is built from 12 residues. V was clipped by 4 bases and J by 12 bases, with 17 bases between them. The CDR3, as DNA: TGTGCCAGCAGCCTTCGACAGGCCCCGGGGTACTTC. Its translation is CASSLRQAPGYF. Full variable domain (rest looked up from reference TRBV5-6 and TRBJ2-7): DAGVTQSPTHLIKTRGQQVTLRCSPKSGHDTVSWYQQALGQGPQFIFQYYEEEERQRGNFPDRFSGHQFPNYSSELNVNALLLGDSALYLCASSLRQAPGYFGPGTRLTVT.

There are a few counts of this clone. The chain is built from TRBV7-2 and TRBJ1-4; perhaps TRBD1 as D (6 bases). CDR1 and CDR2 (germline): SGHTA, FQGNSA. V was shortened by 2 bases and J by 3 bases, with 10 bases between the two germline ends. The CDR3 has 15 residues. The CDR3 is CASSLWAGANEKLFF. Written as DNA, the CDR3 is TGTGCCAGCAGCTTATGGGCAGGGGCTAATGAAAAACTGTTTTTT.

This clone turned up a few times. The chain links TRBV5-1 to TRBJ2-1; 7 nucleotides agree with TRBD1. V shed 5 bases, J shed 6 bases, and the junction held 8 bases outside the gene matches. The CDR3 sequence is 14 residues long. Germline loops: CDR1 SGHRS, CDR2 YFSETQ. This chain's CDR3 is CASRIGTAPNEQFF. For the CDR3, the DNA is TGCGCCAGCAGGATTGGGACAGCCCCCAATGAGCAGTTCTTC.

The chain links TRBV24-1 to TRBJ2-2; TRBD1 matches 10 bases. The V and J ends lost 10 bases and 4 bases, in that order; junction bases with no gene match: 5. Germline-derived CDR1 and CDR2 are KGHDR and SFDVKD. The CDR3 spans 14 residues. The CDR3 sequence is CATSRTGGTGELFF. As DNA, the CDR3 is TGTGCCACGTCAAGGACAGGGGGCACCGGGGAGCTGTTTTTT.

This clone has only a few counts. This rearrangement joins TRBV29-1 to TRBJ2-5; a weak D match, TRBD2 (5 bases). Germline values: CDR1 SQVTM, CDR2 ANQGSEA. With 1 base removed from V and 5 bases from J, the gap between germline ends came to 11 bases. This CDR3 has 13 amino acids. CDR3 nucleotides: TGCAGCGTTGAAGGGCAGCGCGGGGAGACCCAGTACTTC. Translating it yields CSVEGQRGETQYF.

In its sample, this clone was seen once. The V and J genes are TRBV30 and TRBJ2-3; D call uncertain. CDR1 and CDR2 from the germline V gene are GTSNPN and SVGIG (reference sequence). Between the trimmed V and J ends, which lost 2 bases and 0 bases, there was a span of 9 bases. CDR3 length: 14 residues. CDR3 sequence (DNA): TGTGCCTGGAGTCGGTTCTCTAGCACAGATACGCAGTATTTT. It encodes CAWSRFSSTDTQYF.

Of note for this clone: Other DNA sequences in this sample translate to the same CDR3. V usage is TRBV12-3 or TRBV12-4 and J usage is TRBJ1-2, with 8 bases matching TRBD1. The CDR3 is 13 residues long. V shed 5 bases, J shed 4 bases, and the junction held 3 bases outside the gene matches. In nucleotides, the CDR3 is TGTGCCAGCAGTCCAGGACAGGGCTATGGCTACACCTTC. Encoded protein: CASSPGQGYGYTF.

This clone appeared once. This rearrangement joins TRBV4-1 to TRBJ2-7; 7 positions match TRBD1. Germline V gives CDR1 MGHRA, CDR2 YSYEKL. Losses at the gene ends were 4 bases for V and 2 bases for J; bases not matched to a gene: 2. CDR3 length: 13 residues. The CDR3 protein is CASSLDRAYEQYF. CDR3 in DNA: TGCGCCAGCAGCCTTGACAGGGCCTACGAGCAGTACTTC.

This clone was observed a few times. The chain combines TRBV28 with TRBJ2-1; TRBD2 aligns across 10 bases. CDR1 is MDHEN and CDR2 is SYDVKM in the germline V gene. V gave up 5 bases and J gave up 9 bases; unmatched junction bases: 13. This CDR3 comprises 16 residues. The CDR3 reads CASSPPLSGRATEQFF. The CDR3 bases are TGTGCCAGCAGTCCCCCCTTGAGCGGGAGGGCCACTGAGCAGTTCTTC.

The chain joins TRBV9 to TRBJ2-7; maybe TRBD1 (6 bases). Germline V lookup: CDR1 SGDLS, CDR2 YYNGEE. The CDR3 contains 14 residues. Trimming left V 0 bases short and J 2 bases short, with 9 bases between. The chain's CDR3 is CASSVGAGAYEQYF. The DNA for the CDR3 is TGTGCCAGCAGCGTAGGGGCAGGGGCCTACGAGCAGTACTTC.

CDR3 sequence: CASRFTQMNTEAFF. CDR3 sequence (DNA): TGTGCCAGCAGGTTTACACAGATGAACACTGAAGCTTTCTTT. The chain combines TRBV28 with TRBJ1-1; D ambiguous. The CDR3 has 14 amino acids. Per germline, CDR1 MDHEN and CDR2 SYDVKM. With 6 bases removed from V and 0 bases from J, the gap between germline ends came to 11 bases.